Listed below are T cell receptor beta chains from one sample, sequenced in a study of read filtering for tumor transcriptome and immune sequencing. TCRdb re-called the reads through MiXCR, storing one row per CDR3 protein. The data hold about 35,000 distinct CDR3 sequences, with 14% observed a single time. The sample consisted of a population of CD138-negative cells sorted from bone marrow. The receptors come from a donor at least 40 years old with multiple myeloma. The conserved cysteine and the conserved F or W are not part of the CDR3 here. Only part of the rows carry a size: once, few, many, or a class if the clone is expanded.

cdr3_aa v_call clone_size j_call
ASSHGSGTGGYEQY TRBV7-2 many TRBJ2-7
ASSLRFGPETQY TRBV6-1 many TRBJ2-5
ASRADRTTYEQY TRBV2 many TRBJ2-7
ASSNPGQGRNQPQH TRBV19 many TRBJ1-5
ASSLASGGRQETQY TRBV7-2 many TRBJ2-5
ASSYRETQKAF TRBV6-5 many TRBJ1-1
ASSPGQGADYGYT TRBV4-1 many TRBJ1-2
ASRFTGSYNEQF TRBV6-1 few TRBJ2-1
ASSLTEGYGNTIY TRBV7-3 . TRBJ1-3
ASSRQSRDTEAF TRBV3-1 . TRBJ1-1
ASSLLVGGPQH TRBV5-1 many TRBJ1-5
ASIPSAGRDNEQF TRBV7-2 many TRBJ2-1
ASSTTGGYTEAF TRBV19 many TRBJ1-1
ASSFSSPTEAF TRBV12-3/TRBV12-4 . TRBJ1-1
ATSRVLTAYEQY TRBV15 many TRBJ2-7
ASRLTGVSYEQY TRBV27 many TRBJ2-7
ASSSTRLAAKVSYNEQF TRBV6-5 many TRBJ2-1
ASSSAVQNEQF TRBV5-6 . TRBJ2-1
ASRPGTGAHGELF TRBV5-4 many TRBJ2-2
SVAATGGHEQY TRBV29-1 many TRBJ2-7
RDDRENTEAF TRBV20-1 many TRBJ1-1
ASSLGTDVETQY TRBV6-6 many TRBJ2-5
ASSQGRGGDTEAF TRBV3-1 many TRBJ1-1